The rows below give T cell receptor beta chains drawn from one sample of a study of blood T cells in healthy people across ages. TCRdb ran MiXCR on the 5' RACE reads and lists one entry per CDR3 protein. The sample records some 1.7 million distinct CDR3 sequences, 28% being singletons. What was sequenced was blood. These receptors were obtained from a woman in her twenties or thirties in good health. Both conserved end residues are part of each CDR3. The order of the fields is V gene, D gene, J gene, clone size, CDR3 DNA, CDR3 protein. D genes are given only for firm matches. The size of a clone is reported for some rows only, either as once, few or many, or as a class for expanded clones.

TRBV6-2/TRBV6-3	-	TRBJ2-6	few	TGTGCCAGCAGTACACCCCAGTTCCAGGGGGGGTTCTCTGGGGCCAACGTCCTGACTTTC	CASSTPQFQGGFSGANVLTF
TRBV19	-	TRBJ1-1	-	TGTGCCAGTAGTATAAGTTGGAGCACTGAAGCTTTCTTT	CASSISWSTEAFF
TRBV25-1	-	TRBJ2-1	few	TGTGCCACCGAGGACCCTCGCTCCTACAATGAGCAGTTCTTC	CATEDPRSYNEQFF
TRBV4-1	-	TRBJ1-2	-	TGCGCCAGCAGCCCCGAACCCAGGGAGGAATATGGCTACACCTTC	CASSPEPREEYGYTF
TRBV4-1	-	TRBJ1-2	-	TGCGCCAGCAGCCACCCGGACGGGGCCGATGGCTACACCTTC	CASSHPDGADGYTF
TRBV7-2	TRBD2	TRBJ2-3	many	TGTGCCAGCAGTTTAGAGGCGGGGGGCACAGATACGCAGTATTTT	CASSLEAGGTDTQYF
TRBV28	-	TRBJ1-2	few	TGTGCCAGCGTAACAGGGAACTATGGCTACACCTTC	CASVTGNYGYTF
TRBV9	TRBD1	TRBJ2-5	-	TGTGCCAGCAGCGTAGGAAGGACAGGTCGACAAGAGACCCAGTACTTC	CASSVGRTGRQETQYF
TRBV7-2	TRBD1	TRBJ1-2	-	TGTGCCAGCAGCTTAGTTTTCGCTGGGCAGGGGGCTGGAGGCTACACCTTC	CASSLVFAGQGAGGYTF
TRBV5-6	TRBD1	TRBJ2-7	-	TGTGCCAGCAGAAGCACCGGGACAGGGACCTACGAGCAGTACTTC	CASRSTGTGTYEQYF
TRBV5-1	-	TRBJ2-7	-	TGCGCCAGCAGCGATAAGGCTCGGGAGCAGTACTTC	CASSDKAREQYF
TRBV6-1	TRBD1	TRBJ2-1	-	TGTGCCAGCAGGACCGGGACAGGGCGGAACAGTGAGCAGTTCTTC	CASRTGTGRNSEQFF
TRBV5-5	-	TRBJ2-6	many	TGTGCCAGCACCCTATGGGACACCAAGGTTGCTGGGGCCAACGTCCTGACTTTC	CASTLWDTKVAGANVLTF
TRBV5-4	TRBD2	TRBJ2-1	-	TGTGCCAGCGGACTAGCGGGAAAGAATGAGCAGTTCTTC	CASGLAGKNEQFF
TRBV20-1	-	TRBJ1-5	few	TGCAGTGCTGAGATACAGGGCCCTAGCAATCAGCCCCAGCATTTT	CSAEIQGPSNQPQHF
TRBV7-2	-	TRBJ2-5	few	TGTGCCAGCAGTCTTCCGGGGAGCCTCGACAAGACCCAGTACTTC	CASSLPGSLDKTQYF
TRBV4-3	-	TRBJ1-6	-	TGCGCCAGCAGCCCTCGGCGGGTCGATTCACCCCCCCACTTT	CASSPRRVDSPPHF
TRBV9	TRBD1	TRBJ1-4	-	TGTGCCAGCAGCACCGGGGGACAGGGTGGCGAAAAACTGTTTTTT	CASSTGGQGGEKLFF
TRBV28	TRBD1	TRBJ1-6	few	TGTGCCAGCCGCCCAGGGGGATCCTATAATTCACCCCTCCACTTT	CASRPGGSYNSPLHF
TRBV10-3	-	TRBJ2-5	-	TGTGCCATCAGTGAGACGACAGGAGACACCCAGTACTTC	CAISETTGDTQYF
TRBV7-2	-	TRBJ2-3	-	TGTGCCAGCAGCTCGTCCGGGACTCCCGGTAGGGATACGCAGTATTTT	CASSSSGTPGRDTQYF
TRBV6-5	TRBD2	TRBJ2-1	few	TGTGCCAGCAGTTACCCTACAATGGGGAGCGGGGGGGCAGGCAATGAGCAGTTCTTC	CASSYPTMGSGGAGNEQFF
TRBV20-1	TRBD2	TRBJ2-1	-	TGCAGTGTCACGACTAGCGGGAGAACGGTGAATGAGCAGTTCTTC	CSVTTSGRTVNEQFF
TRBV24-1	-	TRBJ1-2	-	TGTGCCACCAGTGAAGCAGGAGGGGTTGGCTACACCTTC	CATSEAGGVGYTF
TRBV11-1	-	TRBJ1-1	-	TGTGCCAGCAGCTACACTCAGGGCGACGCTTTCTTT	CASSYTQGDAFF
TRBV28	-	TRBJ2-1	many	TGTGCCAGCAGTGGGGCGAGCTCCTACAATGAGCAGTTCTTC	CASSGASSYNEQFF
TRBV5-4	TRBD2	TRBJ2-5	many	TGTGCCAGCAGCTTGGCGACTAGCGGGAGTGAAGAGACCCAGTACTTC	CASSLATSGSEETQYF
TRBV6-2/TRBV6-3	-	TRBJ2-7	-	TGTGCCAGCAGCTCGAGGCATTTGTACGAGCAGTACTTC	CASSSRHLYEQYF
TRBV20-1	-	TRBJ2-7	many	TGCAGTGCTAGAGATCACTTGAGACCCGGGACAAAGTGGGACGAGCAGTACTTC	CSARDHLRPGTKWDEQYF
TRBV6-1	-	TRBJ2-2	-	TGTGCCAGCAGTACCGGCGGGGGCATCGGGGAGCTGTTTTTT	CASSTGGGIGELFF
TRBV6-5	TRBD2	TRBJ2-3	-	TGTGCCAGCAGGTACTCTAGCGGGAAGGATACGCAGTATTTT	CASRYSSGKDTQYF
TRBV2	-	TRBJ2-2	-	TGTGCCAGCAGTTCCCTCATAAGTTCGTCCGGGGAGCTGTTTTTT	CASSSLISSSGELFF
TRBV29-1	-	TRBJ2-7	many	TGCAGCGTTGATGGGAGGAGGGGTGGCCCATCCTACGAGCAGTACTTC	CSVDGRRGGPSYEQYF
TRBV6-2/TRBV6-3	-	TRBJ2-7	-	TGTGCCAGCAACAGGGACGGGAGTCAGCCCCAGTACTTC	CASNRDGSQPQYF
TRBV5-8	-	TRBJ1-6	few	TGTGCCAGCAGCTCTCGGACTAATTCACCCCTCCACTTT	CASSSRTNSPLHF
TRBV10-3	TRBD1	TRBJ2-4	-	TGTGCCATCAGTGACGACAGGGGAGAAAACATTCAGTACTTC	CAISDDRGENIQYF